This is a list of T cell receptor beta chains from one sample in a study of vaccination and CD4 T cells after COVID-19. From the PCR reads, TCRdb called clonotypes with MiXCR, one entry per CDR3 protein. Altogether about 10,000 distinct CDR3 sequences are present, roughly 75% being singletons, with the ten largest covering 7.5% to 9%. Antigen specificity for these receptors is unknown. Material for sequencing was CD4+ T cells from blood, cultured in vitro. These receptors were collected from a human donor who had recovered from COVID-19. The CDR3 runs from the conserved cysteine through the conserved F or W. Each record gives: V gene, D gene, J gene, clone size, CDR3 protein, CDR3 DNA. D genes are given only for firm matches. The listing skips clone size in some rows; elsewhere it reads once, few, many or a size class.

V: TRBV7-6; D: .; J: TRBJ2-6; size: large; CDR3: CASSLAAVSGANVLTF; DNA: TGTGCCAGCAGCTTAGCCGCCGTCTCTGGGGCCAACGTCCTGACTTTC
V: TRBV7-2; D: .; J: TRBJ1-6; size: .; CDR3: CASRPGAENSPLHF; DNA: TGTGCCAGCAGACCGGGGGCCGAAAATTCACCCCTCCACTTT
V: TRBV6-5; D: .; J: TRBJ1-3; size: .; CDR3: CASSYDSRRSGNTIYF; DNA: TGTGCCAGCAGTTATGATTCGCGCCGGTCTGGAAACACCATATATTTT
V: TRBV20-1; D: .; J: TRBJ2-5; size: .; CDR3: CSARVQETQYF; DNA: TGCAGTGCTAGAGTCCAAGAGACCCAGTACTTC
V: TRBV19; D: TRBD1; J: TRBJ2-5; size: once; CDR3: CASSVWDSQETQYF; DNA: TGTGCCAGTAGTGTCTGGGACAGCCAAGAGACCCAGTACTTC
V: TRBV7-9; D: .; J: TRBJ1-2; size: once; CDR3: CASGFGDGYTF; DNA: TGTGCCAGCGGCTTTGGGGACGGCTACACCTTC
V: TRBV7-9; D: TRBD1; J: TRBJ1-2; size: .; CDR3: CASSSGTVINYGYTF; DNA: TGTGCCAGCAGCTCAGGGACAGTGATTAACTATGGCTACACCTTC
V: TRBV20-1; D: .; J: TRBJ1-6; size: once; CDR3: CSALRTLSYNSPLHF; DNA: TGCAGTGCCCTAAGGACCCTCTCCTATAATTCACCCCTCCACTTT
V: TRBV24-1; D: .; J: TRBJ1-2; size: few; CDR3: CATSDPRTVVGYTF; DNA: TGTGCCACCAGTGATCCAAGGACCGTCGTGGGCTACACCTTC
V: TRBV6-2/TRBV6-3; D: .; J: TRBJ1-2; size: .; CDR3: CASSLGRTAAFNYGYTF; DNA: TGTGCCAGCAGCCTGGGCCGGACGGCCGCCTTCAACTATGGCTACACCTTC
V: TRBV7-8; D: TRBD2; J: TRBJ2-1; size: .; CDR3: CASSLGGRGNEQFF; DNA: TGTGCCAGCAGCTTAGGCGGGAGAGGCAATGAGCAGTTCTTC
V: TRBV20-1; D: .; J: TRBJ1-3; size: .; CDR3: CSASRSSGNTIYF; DNA: TGCAGTGCCTCTAGGAGCTCTGGAAACACCATATATTTT
V: TRBV7-9; D: .; J: TRBJ1-5; size: .; CDR3: CASSPGGYGQPQHF; DNA: TGTGCCAGCAGCCCCGGGGGGTACGGGCAGCCCCAGCATTTT
V: TRBV6-5; D: .; J: TRBJ2-7; size: .; CDR3: CASSYYSRAEQYF; DNA: TGTGCCAGCAGTTATTACAGCCGTGCCGAGCAGTACTTC
V: TRBV10-3; D: .; J: TRBJ1-5; size: .; CDR3: CAISEDGRNQPQHF; DNA: TGTGCCATCAGTGAAGACGGACGCAATCAGCCCCAGCATTTT
V: TRBV7-9; D: .; J: TRBJ1-1; size: .; CDR3: CASTTLWNTEAFF; DNA: TGTGCCAGCACCACTTTGTGGAACACTGAAGCTTTCTTT
V: TRBV6-1; D: .; J: TRBJ2-1; size: .; CDR3: CASSETRMIEQFF; DNA: TGTGCCAGCAGTGAAACTAGGATGATTGAGCAGTTCTTC
V: TRBV7-9; D: .; J: TRBJ1-3; size: .; CDR3: CASSLTTGAGNTIYF; DNA: TGTGCCAGCAGCTTAACCACAGGAGCTGGAAACACCATATATTTT
V: TRBV6-2/TRBV6-3; D: .; J: TRBJ2-7; size: .; CDR3: CASSSTFYEQYF; DNA: TGTGCCAGCAGCTCGACCTTCTACGAGCAGTACTTC
V: TRBV20-1; D: .; J: TRBJ1-1; size: .; CDR3: CSASLGNTEAFF; DNA: TGCAGTGCTAGTCTCGGCAACACTGAAGCTTTCTTT
V: TRBV20-1; D: .; J: TRBJ1-1; size: .; CDR3: CSARSRDQGREGTEAFF; DNA: TGCAGTGCTAGGTCGCGGGACCAGGGGCGTGAGGGGACTGAAGCTTTCTTT
V: TRBV6-2/TRBV6-3; D: .; J: TRBJ1-5; size: .; CDR3: CASSYGRTEYWAQPQHF; DNA: TGTGCCAGCAGTTACGGTAGGACAGAATATTGGGCTCAGCCCCAGCATTTT
V: TRBV20-1; D: .; J: TRBJ1-5; size: .; CDR3: CSATGQANQPQHF; DNA: TGCAGTGCAACGGGTCAGGCCAATCAGCCCCAGCATTTT
V: TRBV27; D: .; J: TRBJ1-2; size: .; CDR3: CASSLRDGYRGYTF; DNA: TGTGCCAGCAGTCTCCGGGACGGTTATCGGGGCTACACCTTC
V: TRBV7-2; D: .; J: TRBJ2-1; size: .; CDR3: CASSLVGMSSYNEQFF; DNA: TGTGCCAGCAGCTTAGTGGGGATGAGCTCCTACAATGAGCAGTTCTTC
V: TRBV7-2; D: .; J: TRBJ1-1; size: .; CDR3: CASSLALPEAFF; DNA: TGTGCCAGCAGCTTAGCCTTGCCTGAAGCTTTCTTT
V: TRBV28; D: TRBD2; J: TRBJ2-1; size: .; CDR3: CASRPGSSGVLSYNEQFF; DNA: TGTGCCAGCAGGCCCGGGTCTAGCGGGGTCCTTTCCTACAATGAGCAGTTCTTC
V: TRBV19; D: TRBD1; J: TRBJ2-1; size: .; CDR3: CASITTGTGYNEQFF; DNA: TGTGCCAGTATCACCACCGGGACAGGGTACAATGAGCAGTTCTTC
V: TRBV7-9; D: .; J: TRBJ1-5; size: .; CDR3: CASSLASQGQPQHF; DNA: TGTGCCAGCAGCTTAGCCAGCCAGGGTCAGCCCCAGCATTTT
V: TRBV4-3; D: .; J: TRBJ1-1; size: .; CDR3: CASSQGDRYMNTEAFF; DNA: TGCGCCAGCAGCCAAGGAGACAGGTACATGAACACTGAAGCTTTCTTT
V: TRBV5-1; D: .; J: TRBJ2-1; size: .; CDR3: CASSLRGLGSGSYNEQFF; DNA: TGCGCCAGCAGCTTGAGGGGGTTAGGTAGCGGTTCCTACAATGAGCAGTTCTTC
V: TRBV5-1; D: .; J: TRBJ2-3; size: .; CDR3: CASSLDPRPDTQYF; DNA: TGCGCCAGCAGCTTGGATCCGCGGCCAGATACGCAGTATTTT
V: TRBV7-9; D: .; J: TRBJ1-1; size: .; CDR3: CASSLLNTEAFF; DNA: TGTGCCAGCAGCTTACTGAACACTGAAGCTTTCTTT
V: TRBV6-5; D: .; J: TRBJ1-5; size: .; CDR3: CASSYSHSGNQPQHF; DNA: TGTGCCAGCAGTTACTCGCACAGCGGGAATCAGCCCCAGCATTTT
V: TRBV28; D: TRBD1; J: TRBJ1-2; size: .; CDR3: CASSLRGPANYGYTF; DNA: TGTGCCAGCAGTTTGAGGGGGCCAGCTAACTATGGCTACACCTTC
V: TRBV20-1; D: TRBD2; J: TRBJ2-3; size: .; CDR3: CSASLREVTTDTQYF; DNA: TGCAGTGCTTCGCTACGGGAGGTTACCACAGATACGCAGTATTTT
V: TRBV7-6; D: .; J: TRBJ1-6; size: medium-sized; CDR3: CASSPAPGNNSPLHF; DNA: TGTGCCAGCAGCCCAGCCCCGGGAAATAATTCACCCCTCCACTTT
V: TRBV24-1; D: .; J: TRBJ1-2; size: few; CDR3: CATSGRERANYGYTF; DNA: TGTGCCACCAGTGGACGGGAGAGGGCTAACTATGGCTACACCTTC
V: TRBV6-2/TRBV6-3; D: .; J: TRBJ1-1; size: .; CDR3: CASSHLGGSVEAFF; DNA: TGTGCCAGCAGTCATCTTGGAGGGAGTGTGGAAGCTTTCTTT
V: TRBV7-9; D: .; J: TRBJ2-6; size: .; CDR3: CASSKPGSGANVLTF; DNA: TGTGCCAGCAGCAAGCCGGGGTCTGGGGCCAACGTCCTGACTTTC
V: TRBV7-6; D: .; J: TRBJ1-6; size: .; CDR3: CASTRDSPLHF; DNA: TGTGCCAGCACACGCGATTCACCCCTCCACTTT
V: TRBV20-1; D: TRBD1; J: TRBJ2-3; size: .; CDR3: CSARDPGQGVTTQYF; DNA: TGCAGTGCTAGGGACCCGGGACAGGGGGTCACTACGCAGTATTTT
V: TRBV19; D: .; J: TRBJ2-7; size: .; CDR3: CASSIGQSEEQYF; DNA: TGTGCCAGTAGTATAGGGCAATCGGAGGAGCAGTACTTC
V: TRBV20-1; D: TRBD1; J: TRBJ1-1; size: .; CDR3: CSARVTGVGTEAFF; DNA: TGCAGTGCTAGAGTTACAGGGGTGGGGACTGAAGCTTTCTTT
V: TRBV6-5; D: .; J: TRBJ2-5; size: once; CDR3: CASSSRRAGFQETQYF; DNA: TGTGCCAGCAGTTCCCGTCGGGCCGGCTTTCAAGAGACCCAGTACTTC
V: TRBV27; D: .; J: TRBJ1-6; size: few; CDR3: CASSRIQGSHSPLHF; DNA: TGTGCCAGCAGTAGGATTCAGGGGTCTCATTCACCCCTCCACTTT
V: TRBV2; D: TRBD1; J: TRBJ2-7; size: .; CDR3: CASRGQGFNEQYF; DNA: TGTGCCAGCAGAGGACAGGGGTTCAACGAGCAGTACTTC
V: TRBV7-3; D: .; J: TRBJ1-6; size: once; CDR3: CASSFRGEGSPLHF; DNA: TGTGCCAGCAGCTTTAGGGGAGAGGGATCACCCCTCCACTTT
V: TRBV6-2/TRBV6-3; D: .; J: TRBJ1-1; size: .; CDR3: CASHSRGNTEAFF; DNA: TGTGCCAGCCATTCCCGTGGGAACACTGAAGCTTTCTTT
V: TRBV7-6; D: .; J: TRBJ1-1; size: .; CDR3: CASSLVWGGEAFF; DNA: TGTGCCAGCAGCTTAGTATGGGGGGGTGAAGCTTTCTTT